The TCR beta chain described here comes from a study of early T cells in non-severe SARS-CoV-2 infection. The germline gives CDR1 LGHDT, CDR2 YNNKEL (reference sequence). V trimming: 4 bases; J trimming: 5 bases; junction bases outside the gene matches: 8. The CDR3 is 17 residues long. TCRdb independently ran MiXCR on the 5' RACE reads; one entry per CDR3 protein. This sample yields 85,000 to 120,000 distinct CDR3 sequences, of which roughly 13% are seen a single time; roughly 6.2% belongs to the top ten. This clonotype was counted only a few times. V usage is TRBV3-1 and J usage is TRBJ2-5, with 15 bases lining up with TRBD2. This sequence was found in an adult who was a healthcare worker with PCR-confirmed SARS-CoV-2 infection or an uninfected control (not recorded which). The sequenced material came from whole blood. The CDR3 sequence is CASSPRTSGRALETQYF. The DNA for the CDR3 is TGTGCCAGCAGCCCCCGGACTAGCGGGAGGGCCCTTGAGACCCAGTACTTC.